Shown below are 3 T cell receptor beta chains from a single sample sequenced in a study of blood T cell repertoires in COVID-19. TCRdb's table, derived via immunoSEQ multiplex PCR, lists solely in-frame clones and lacks some. The sample shows some 17,000 clones, about nine tenths of them seen only once. The sequenced sample was peripheral blood. The source of these receptors is a man aged 45-60 years with active COVID-19.

The J gene is TRBJ2-2, the V gene TRBV7-3, with 11 bases aligning to TRBD2. The CDR3 consists of 15 residues. Germline V gene data show CDR1 as SGHTA and CDR2 as FQGTGA. V lost 5 bases to trimming and J lost 7 bases; unmatched junction nucleotides: 6. As DNA, the CDR3 is TGTGCCAGCAGCGTTAGCGGGAGGGCGAACGGGGAGCTGTTTTTT. Its translation is CASSVSGRANGELFF. The full variable domain, with the rest looked up from reference TRBV7-3 and TRBJ2-2, is GAGVSQTPSNKVTEKGKYVELRCDPISGHTALYWYRQSLGQGPEFLIYFQGTGAADDSGLPNDRFFAVRPEGSVSTLKIQRTERGDSAVYLCASSVSGRANGELFFGEGSRLTVL.

The chain uses TRBV27 and TRBJ1-4; 9 positions match TRBD1. Losses at the gene ends were 6 bases for V and 8 bases for J; bases not matched to a gene: 7. In germline, CDR1 is MNHEY, CDR2 SMNVEV (reference sequence). The length of the CDR3 is 14 residues. CDR3 sequence: CASRLQGAGEKLFF. The CDR3 nucleotides are TGTGCCAGCAGATTACAGGGGGCGGGAGAAAAACTGTTTTTT.

The CDR3 DNA reads as TGTGCCAGCAGTGAGGCGGGGGGGTACCAAGAGACCCAGTACTTC. Protein product: CASSEAGGYQETQYF. This chain links TRBV25-1 with TRBJ2-5; 9 nucleotides agree with TRBD2. J lost 0 bases, V lost 3 bases, and 2 bases had no gene match. Germline assignment: CDR1 MGHDK and CDR2 SYGVNS. The CDR3 is 15 amino acids.